The clone carrying this T cell receptor beta chain has just a few counts. Profiling relied on immunoSEQ multiplex PCR, and the TCRdb table lists in-frame clones only, not all of them. In the table there are 15,000 to 20,000 clones, approximately 86% of which are singletons. J gave up 5 bases and V 5 bases, and 5 bases lay outside the gene matches. Germline V gene sequence: CDR1 MNHNY, CDR2 SVGAGI (reference sequence). The CDR3 extends over 16 amino acids. This entry is derived from a study of control samples from healthy donors and cancer patients. Sequencing input: PBMCs. The origin of this receptor is a woman in her 70s with colorectal cancer. The chain couples TRBV6-6 to TRBJ2-1, with TRBD2 matching 14 bases. CDR3 loop: CASSRLAGGRDNEQFF. The CDR3 bases are TGTGCCAGCAGTCGACTAGCGGGGGGGCGGGACAATGAGCAGTTCTTC.